This is a list of T cell receptor beta chains from one sample in a study of breast tumors, draining lymph nodes, adjacent tissues. MiXCR was run by TCRdb on the multiplex PCR reads, yielding one entry per CDR3 protein. Here the sample spans about 60,000 distinct CDR3 sequences, 45% to 65% being singletons. Sequences were obtained from breast tumor tissue. Receptor source: a female donor with breast cancer. Some clones in this sample may be carry-over from other donors' samples. Both conserved end residues are part of each CDR3. The D gene is left open where the match is weak. Expanded clones are given a class, and other clones once, few, many or no size at all.

CDR3 DNA: TGTCCCAGCAGCCACCTAGGGATAAACTATGGCTACACCTTC
CDR3 protein: CPSSHLGINYGYTF
V gene: TRBV3-1
clone size: .
CDR3 length: 14
D gene: .
J gene: TRBJ1-2

CDR3 DNA: TGTGCCAGCAGTGGACCGGGACAGGGGGCCAGGGATGGCTACACCTTC
CDR3 protein: CASSGPGQGARDGYTF
V gene: TRBV28
clone size: many
CDR3 length: 16
D gene: TRBD1
J gene: TRBJ1-2

CDR3 DNA: TGCAGTGCTAGTTCGCGACTTGTGCGCTACAATGAGCAGTTCTTC
CDR3 protein: CSASSRLVRYNEQFF
V gene: TRBV20-1
clone size: .
CDR3 length: 15
D gene: .
J gene: TRBJ2-1

CDR3 DNA: TGTGCCATCAGTGAGGCAGGGGATACGCAGTATTTT
CDR3 protein: CAISEAGDTQYF
V gene: TRBV10-3
clone size: .
CDR3 length: 12
D gene: .
J gene: TRBJ2-3

CDR3 DNA: TGCCCCAGCAGCTTGGGGCACCGGGACAGCCCCTACGAGCAGTACTTC
CDR3 protein: CPSSLGHRDSPYEQYF
V gene: TRBV5-1
clone size: .
CDR3 length: 16
D gene: TRBD1
J gene: TRBJ2-7

CDR3 DNA: TGTGCCAGCAGCGGACAGGGTGTGGGTTCACCCCTCCACTTT
CDR3 protein: CASSGQGVGSPLHF
V gene: TRBV11-2
clone size: many
CDR3 length: 14
D gene: TRBD1
J gene: TRBJ1-6

CDR3 DNA: TGCAGTGTAGAGGGACTAGCCGGCAATGAGCAGTTCTTC
CDR3 protein: CSVEGLAGNEQFF
V gene: TRBV29-1
clone size: few
CDR3 length: 13
D gene: TRBD2
J gene: TRBJ2-1

CDR3 DNA: TGTGCCAGCAGTGAAATCAGGCTAGCGAGAGTGGGGAACTCCTACGGGCAGTACTTC
CDR3 protein: CASSEIRLARVGNSYGQYF
V gene: TRBV6-1
clone size: .
CDR3 length: 19
D gene: .
J gene: TRBJ2-7

CDR3 DNA: TGTGCCTGGAGTCCCCCTCCACAGGGGTCAAGCGGAAAACTGTTTTTT
CDR3 protein: CAWSPPPQGSSGKLFF
V gene: TRBV30
clone size: once
CDR3 length: 16
D gene: TRBD1
J gene: TRBJ1-4

CDR3 DNA: TGTGCCAGCAGCCCGCGTCGCCGTACTGAAGCTTTCTTT
CDR3 protein: CASSPRRRTEAFF
V gene: TRBV13
clone size: few
CDR3 length: 13
D gene: .
J gene: TRBJ1-1

CDR3 DNA: TGTGCCAGCAGAAGAGCGGGAGCGGACACCGGGGAGCTGTTTTTT
CDR3 protein: CASRRAGADTGELFF
V gene: TRBV11-2
clone size: once
CDR3 length: 15
D gene: TRBD2
J gene: TRBJ2-2

CDR3 DNA: TGCAGTGCTAGTACAGGGTCCCAGCCCCCGCATTTT
CDR3 protein: CSASTGSQPPHF
V gene: TRBV20-1
clone size: many
CDR3 length: 12
D gene: .
J gene: TRBJ1-5

CDR3 DNA: TGTGCCAGCAGCTTGGCGGGACAGGGACCTTACGAGCAGTACTTC
CDR3 protein: CASSLAGQGPYEQYF
V gene: TRBV7-2
clone size: .
CDR3 length: 15
D gene: TRBD1
J gene: TRBJ2-7

CDR3 DNA: TGTGCCAGCAGCCCCAGGGGAAACTATGGCTACACCTTC
CDR3 protein: CASSPRGNYGYTF
V gene: TRBV6-5
clone size: many
CDR3 length: 13
D gene: .
J gene: TRBJ1-2

CDR3 DNA: TGTGCCAGTAGGGTAGCGGGCCCCACAGATACGCAGTATTTT
CDR3 protein: CASRVAGPTDTQYF
V gene: TRBV19
clone size: .
CDR3 length: 14
D gene: TRBD2
J gene: TRBJ2-3

CDR3 DNA: TGTGCCACCAGTGATGTTCGGGTTGGTGAAAAACTGTTTTTT
CDR3 protein: CATSDVRVGEKLFF
V gene: TRBV24-1
clone size: .
CDR3 length: 14
D gene: .
J gene: TRBJ1-4

CDR3 DNA: TGTGCCAGCAGCTTAGGGGGGACTAGCGGCCGTGAGCAGTCCTTC
CDR3 protein: CASSLGGTSGREQSF
V gene: TRBV11-3
clone size: .
CDR3 length: 15
D gene: TRBD2
J gene: TRBJ2-1

CDR3 DNA: TGCAGTGCATCGGACAGTGTCTCCTACACTGAGCAGCTCTTC
CDR3 protein: CSASDSVSYTEQLF
V gene: TRBV20-1
clone size: once
CDR3 length: 14
D gene: .
J gene: TRBJ2-1

CDR3 DNA: TGTGCCAGCAGCTTGGGGCCCATGGGGGGTCCTACCTTC
CDR3 protein: CASSLGPMGGPTF
V gene: TRBV7-2
clone size: .
CDR3 length: 13
D gene: .
J gene: TRBJ1-2

CDR3 DNA: TGTGCCACCAGACGGAGGGGAGGGGCCGAGCAGTACTTC
CDR3 protein: CATRRRGGAEQYF
V gene: TRBV19
clone size: .
CDR3 length: 13
D gene: TRBD2
J gene: TRBJ2-7

CDR3 DNA: TGTGCCAGCCTCGGAATAACCGGAGCGGGATTCCCCTCTGGGGCCAACGTCCTGACTTTC
CDR3 protein: CASLGITGAGFPSGANVLTF
V gene: TRBV6-2/TRBV6-3
clone size: many
CDR3 length: 20
D gene: TRBD2
J gene: TRBJ2-6

CDR3 DNA: TGTGCCAGCAGCTTGGGGAGGGAGGAAAAACTGTTTTTT
CDR3 protein: CASSLGREEKLFF
V gene: TRBV7-2
clone size: many
CDR3 length: 13
D gene: .
J gene: TRBJ1-4

CDR3 DNA: TGTGCCATCAGTGAAGTAAGAGGAGGCCCAGGGGAGCTGTTTTTT
CDR3 protein: CAISEVRGGPGELFF
V gene: TRBV10-3
clone size: .
CDR3 length: 15
D gene: .
J gene: TRBJ2-2

CDR3 DNA: TGTGCCAGCAGCCAAGTGGGGGCCGCGGGTGGCTACACCTTC
CDR3 protein: CASSQVGAAGGYTF
V gene: TRBV4-2
clone size: .
CDR3 length: 14
D gene: .
J gene: TRBJ1-2

CDR3 DNA: TGCAGCGTTGTAAGGGGGAACTATGGCTACACCTTC
CDR3 protein: CSVVRGNYGYTF
V gene: TRBV29-1
clone size: .
CDR3 length: 12
D gene: .
J gene: TRBJ1-2

CDR3 DNA: TGTGCCAGCAGCGGAGGGACAGGGGATTCACCCCTCCACTTT
CDR3 protein: CASSGGTGDSPLHF
V gene: TRBV9
clone size: many
CDR3 length: 14
D gene: TRBD1
J gene: TRBJ1-6

CDR3 DNA: TGCAGTGCTAGAAGAGGACAGGTCAATCAGCCCCAGCATTTT
CDR3 protein: CSARRGQVNQPQHF
V gene: TRBV20-1
clone size: many
CDR3 length: 14
D gene: TRBD1
J gene: TRBJ1-5

CDR3 DNA: TGCAGTGCAAGCGGGGGGGCGTACAACAATGAGCAGTATTTT
CDR3 protein: CSASGGAYNNEQYF
V gene: TRBV20-1
clone size: .
CDR3 length: 14
D gene: TRBD2
J gene: TRBJ2-3

CDR3 DNA: TGTGCCACCAGCAGAGATAGGTTGGACAGGGTTTACTTC
CDR3 protein: CATSRDRLDRVYF
V gene: TRBV15
clone size: .
CDR3 length: 13
D gene: TRBD1
J gene: TRBJ2-7

CDR3 DNA: TGCAGGCCCGGGACTGGTAGTGAAAAACTGTTTTTT
CDR3 protein: CRPGTGSEKLFF
V gene: TRBV20-1
clone size: few
CDR3 length: 12
D gene: .
J gene: TRBJ1-4

CDR3 DNA: TGCGCCAGCAGCCAAGATCGAGCGAGGGTCTCCTACGAGCAGTACTTC
CDR3 protein: CASSQDRARVSYEQYF
V gene: TRBV4-1
clone size: .
CDR3 length: 16
D gene: .
J gene: TRBJ2-7

CDR3 DNA: TGTGCCAGCAGCTTAAGTCCTAGCGGGGTCTACGAGCAGTACTTC
CDR3 protein: CASSLSPSGVYEQYF
V gene: TRBV7-2
clone size: .
CDR3 length: 15
D gene: TRBD2
J gene: TRBJ2-7

CDR3 DNA: TGTGCCAGTAGTATTGGACGGGGGGGACCCTACGAGCAGTACTTC
CDR3 protein: CASSIGRGGPYEQYF
V gene: TRBV19
clone size: .
CDR3 length: 15
D gene: TRBD2
J gene: TRBJ2-7

CDR3 DNA: TGCAGTGCTAGACTGTGGGACTCTGGGGCCAACGTCCTGACTTTC
CDR3 protein: CSARLWDSGANVLTF
V gene: TRBV20-1
clone size: few
CDR3 length: 15
D gene: .
J gene: TRBJ2-6

CDR3 DNA: TGTGCCAGCAGTGGTTTCAGCTCCTACGAGCAGTACTTC
CDR3 protein: CASSGFSSYEQYF
V gene: TRBV6-1
clone size: many
CDR3 length: 13
D gene: .
J gene: TRBJ2-7

CDR3 DNA: TGTGCCAGCAGCTTGGAATTTTTGGGACGGGAAAGTGGCTACACCTTC
CDR3 protein: CASSLEFLGRESGYTF
V gene: TRBV5-5
clone size: once
CDR3 length: 16
D gene: .
J gene: TRBJ1-2

CDR3 DNA: TGTGCCAGCAGTGATTCGAGACAGCAGCTCTATGGCTACACCTTC
CDR3 protein: CASSDSRQQLYGYTF
V gene: TRBV2
clone size: few
CDR3 length: 15
D gene: .
J gene: TRBJ1-2

CDR3 DNA: TGTGCCAGTATACGGCTAGCGGGAGAACCATCATCGGCCCAGTACTTC
CDR3 protein: CASIRLAGEPSSAQYF
V gene: TRBV19
clone size: .
CDR3 length: 16
D gene: TRBD2
J gene: TRBJ2-5

CDR3 DNA: TGCAGTGCAACCGATAGGGGGGAGCTGTTTTTT
CDR3 protein: CSATDRGELFF
V gene: TRBV20-1
clone size: .
CDR3 length: 11
D gene: .
J gene: TRBJ2-2

CDR3 DNA: TGTGCCATCAAACGGGACGGCCTTAGCACAGATACGCAGTATTTT
CDR3 protein: CAIKRDGLSTDTQYF
V gene: TRBV10-3
clone size: .
CDR3 length: 15
D gene: .
J gene: TRBJ2-3

CDR3 DNA: TGCGCCAGCAGCCCCCCTAACGTGGCCAACTCTGGGGCCAACGTCCTGACTTTC
CDR3 protein: CASSPPNVANSGANVLTF
V gene: TRBV4-3
clone size: once
CDR3 length: 18
D gene: .
J gene: TRBJ2-6

CDR3 DNA: TGCGCCAGCAGCGTGGACAGGGGCCCCTTCGAGCAGTACTTC
CDR3 protein: CASSVDRGPFEQYF
V gene: TRBV4-3
clone size: many
CDR3 length: 14
D gene: TRBD1
J gene: TRBJ2-7

CDR3 DNA: TGCAGTGCCCAGGACAGGGCCGAGACCCAGTACTTC
CDR3 protein: CSAQDRAETQYF
V gene: TRBV20-1
clone size: .
CDR3 length: 12
D gene: TRBD1
J gene: TRBJ2-5

CDR3 DNA: TGCGCCAGCAGCTTGGAAGTTTACAATTCCCCCCTCCACTTT
CDR3 protein: CASSLEVYNSPLHF
V gene: TRBV5-1
clone size: .
CDR3 length: 14
D gene: .
J gene: TRBJ1-6

CDR3 DNA: TGTGCCAGCAGCTTAAGGGGGGGGTACCAGCCCCAGCATTTT
CDR3 protein: CASSLRGGYQPQHF
V gene: TRBV7-2
clone size: .
CDR3 length: 14
D gene: .
J gene: TRBJ1-5

CDR3 DNA: TGTGCCAGCTCAGGGACAGGGGGAAACTATGGCTACACCTTC
CDR3 protein: CASSGTGGNYGYTF
V gene: TRBV18
clone size: .
CDR3 length: 14
D gene: TRBD1
J gene: TRBJ1-2

CDR3 DNA: TGTGCCAGCAGCCGGGGGGGACGGACGAACACCGGGGAGCTGTTTTTT
CDR3 protein: CASSRGGRTNTGELFF
V gene: TRBV13
clone size: many
CDR3 length: 16
D gene: TRBD2
J gene: TRBJ2-2

CDR3 DNA: TGTGCCAGTAGTTCGAGGACAGGCCTGAACACTGAAGCTTTCTTT
CDR3 protein: CASSSRTGLNTEAFF
V gene: TRBV19
clone size: .
CDR3 length: 15
D gene: TRBD1
J gene: TRBJ1-1

CDR3 DNA: TGTGCCATCCGGGGCAGTTTGTCCGGGCCTAAAGGCGAGCAGTACTTC
CDR3 protein: CAIRGSLSGPKGEQYF
V gene: TRBV10-3
clone size: .
CDR3 length: 16
D gene: .
J gene: TRBJ2-7